The source of this T cell receptor (beta chain) is a study of graft-versus-host responses after intestinal transplantation. Study details: All recipients were transplanted with multivisceral, liver-intestinal, or isolated intestinal grafts. Recipients were all induced with anti-thymocyte globulin, then given tacrolimus and steroids for around three years.

The data were produced by immunoSEQ multiplex PCR, yet TCRdb's version contains in-frame clones alone and is incomplete. The sample lists 13,000 or so clones; 74% were seen once. CDR1 and CDR2 from the germline V gene are MDHEN and SYDVKM. CDR3 length equals 16 residues. V was clipped by 1 base and J by 3 bases; unmatched bases: 5. The starting material, graft tissue, was processed to release intraepithelial and lamina propria lymphocytes. Whole-study findings and limits: An association linked early post-transplant HvG declines with peak circulating GvH clone levels. Elevated graft-versus-host to host-versus-graft clonal ratios in allografts were recorded for patients with graft-donor T cell macrochimerism.

A note on this clone: No antigen is known for it.

The clonotype was recovered from a human patient who received an intestinal transplant, so some T cells may come from the graft donor. The material sequenced was ileum tissue, taken 16 days after intestinal transplant. This chain connects TRBV28 to TRBJ2-3; 9 nucleotides match TRBD2. DNA of the CDR3: TGTGCCAGCAGTTTATTTGGGCGGGAGGGGACAGATACGCAGTATTTT. Encoded protein: CASSLFGREGTDTQYF.